This T cell receptor beta chain derives from a study of regulatory T cells in long-lasting Graves disease. General study results and limits: Results may be inaccurate due to the small sample size.

This clonotype was observed many times. Antigen: not known. Time point indicated: newly diagnosed GD, antithyroid drugs for less than 3 months. TCR sequences were obtained from RNA taken from PBMCs. Germline CDR1 and CDR2: DFQATT and SNEGSKA (reference sequence). The CDR3 runs 17 residues. Germline trimming cut 5 bases from V and 0 bases from J; bases unmatched to any gene: 6. Construction of the TCR beta libraries employed iRepertoire HTBI primers in conjunction with Arm-PCR of CDR3 regions. Each CDR3 protein is one row after TCRdb ran MiXCR on the multiplex PCR reads. The repertoire consists of roughly 610,000 distinct CDR3 sequences, with 16% occurring once and the leading ten covering around 12%. The same specimen was also included in a second study, on T cells in Graves' hyperthyroidism and ophthalmopathy. This second report adds: The TCR CDR3 first-round RT-PCR relied on the HTBI primer set.

This chain uses TRBV20-1 with TRBJ2-1; 14 bases are a match to TRBD2. The sequenced sample was peripheral blood mononuclear cells (PBMCs), obtained at new diagnosis, from a patient treated with antithyroid drugs. The sequence derives from a man in his late teens or twenties with Graves disease. This CDR3 reads CSAPGTSGSISYNEQFF. The CDR3 bases are TGCAGTGCTCCTGGGACTAGCGGGAGTATCTCCTACAATGAGCAGTTCTTC.